These 21 T cell receptor beta chains were sequenced from one sample in a study of blood T cell repertoires in COVID-19. Sequencing used immunoSEQ multiplex PCR; TCRdb keeps in-frame clones, though not all of them. The sample records approximately 140,000 clones, 85% to 90% being singletons. Sequenced input: peripheral blood. The source is a human donor in a cohort sampled during active COVID-19.

The rearrangement joins TRBV18 to TRBJ1-5; D is unresolved. In germline, CDR1 is KGHSH, CDR2 LQKENI. V gave up 4 bases and J gave up 6 bases, with 13 bases separating them. The CDR3 length is 14 residues. CDR3 in amino acids: CASSLSTGSQPQHF. Here the CDR3 DNA reads TGTGCCAGCTCACTTTCGACGGGATCTCAGCCCCAGCATTTT.

The gene calls are TRBV29-1 and TRBJ2-7, with D perhaps TRBD1 (5 bases). The CDR3 has 12 residues. Germline V gene lookup returns CDR1 SQVTM and CDR2 ANQGSEA. V dropped 6 bases and J dropped 3 bases, with 12 bases sitting between them. The CDR3 coding sequence is TGCAGCGTCCTTCGCGACAGCTACGAGCAGTACTTC. Amino acid sequence: CSVLRDSYEQYF.

This chain links TRBV5-1 with TRBJ2-2; D gene unclear. V lost 1 base, J lost 5 bases, and 9 bases lay in between. The CDR3 is made up of 14 amino acids. Germline-derived CDR1 and CDR2 are SGHRS and YFSETQ. Here the CDR3 reads CASSLSQTTGELFF. DNA of the CDR3: TGCGCCAGCAGCTTGAGCCAGACTACCGGGGAGCTGTTTTTT.

Turning to this clone: Germline and junction disagree at one end, which may indicate a read error. The rearrangement links TRBV3-1 (or the pseudogene TRBV3-2) to TRBJ2-2, with TRBD2 matching 8 bases. CDR3 length: 15 amino acids. CDR1 and CDR2 from the germline V gene are LGHDT and YNNKEL (reference sequence). CDR3 region: CASNQRGGRPGELFF. DNA for the CDR3: TGTGCCAGCAACCAAAGGGGCGGGAGGCCCGGGGAGCTGTTTTTT.

The V call is TRBV19, the J call TRBJ2-1; tentative D call: TRBD2 (5 bases). Trimming took off 3 bases at V and 4 bases at J, with 13 bases between the two ends. The length of the CDR3 is 15 residues. Per the germline V gene, CDR1 is LNHDA and CDR2 is SQIVND (reference sequence). The CDR3 sequence is CASSMGGGRYNEQFF. DNA of the CDR3: TGTGCCAGTAGTATGGGCGGAGGTCGATACAATGAGCAGTTCTTC. Full variable domain (rest looked up from reference TRBV19 and TRBJ2-1): DGGITQSPKYLFRKEGQNVTLSCEQNLNHDAMYWYRQDPGQGLRLIYYSQIVNDFQKGDIAEGYSVSREKKESFPLTVTSAQKNPTAFYLCASSMGGGRYNEQFFGPGTRLTVL.

A single count supports this clone. The V gene is TRBV11-3, the J gene TRBJ2-1; 8 bases fit TRBD1. The CDR3 runs 16 residues. Unmatched junction bases numbered 12, after V lost 6 bases and J lost 5 bases. The germline V gene has CDR1 SGHNT and CDR2 YENEEA. The CDR3 coding sequence is TGTGCCAGCAGTACGGCAGGGGGCCGACGAGACAATGAGCAGTTCTTC. It encodes CASSTAGGRRDNEQFF.

The chain has TRBV5-8 and TRBJ2-5; TRBD2 matches at 10 bases. Germline values: CDR1 SGHTS, CDR2 YDEGEE. V shed 2 bases and J 0 bases; nucleotides not matched to a gene: 1. This CDR3 contains 15 residues. The DNA for the CDR3 is TGTGCCAGCAGCTTTAGCGGGGGGTACCAAGAGACCCAGTACTTC. This gives the protein CASSFSGGYQETQYF.

On this clone itself: Other DNA sequences from this sample encode an identical CDR3 as well. V is TRBV12-3 or TRBV12-4 and J is TRBJ2-1, with D maybe TRBD2 (5 bases). The germline V and J ends were trimmed by 6 bases and 8 bases, with 8 bases remaining between them. This CDR3 contains 11 residues. CDR3 loop: CASSPRDEQFF. The CDR3, as DNA: TGTGCCAGCAGCCCGAGGGATGAGCAGTTCTTC.

The V call is TRBV3-1 (or the pseudogene TRBV3-2), the J call TRBJ2-2; D call uncertain. The ends were cut back, 4 bases at V and 2 bases at J, with 11 bases in the middle. The CDR3 is 15 amino acids. Germline values: CDR1 LGHDT, CDR2 YNNKEL (reference sequence). The CDR3 DNA sequence: TGTGCCAGCAGCCTCCTGAGAGGTAACACCGGGGAGCTGTTTTTT. This gives the protein CASSLLRGNTGELFF.

The sample holds one count of this clone. V gene TRBV7-9 combines with J gene TRBJ2-6, with 7 bases lining up with TRBD1. CDR1 and CDR2 from the germline V gene are SEHNR and FQNEAQ (reference sequence). CDR3 length equals 17 residues. The junction had 11 bases not matched to a gene; V was cut back by 8 bases and J by 1 base. DNA of the CDR3: TGTGCCAGCGGGACCGGGACAGATTATTCTGGGGCCAACGTCCTGACTTTC. Protein product: CASGTGTDYSGANVLTF.

This clone appeared once. V is TRBV5-4 and J is TRBJ2-5; D unresolved. Germline CDR1 and CDR2: SGHNT and YYREEE (reference sequence). CDR3 length equals 14 residues. V was cut by 3 bases and J by 2 bases, with 11 bases left in between. CDR3 in DNA: TGTGCCAGCAGCTCCTTCAGGCTACAAGAGACCCAGTACTTC. It is translated as CASSSFRLQETQYF.

In its sample, this clone was seen a few times. The gene calls are TRBV29-1 and TRBJ1-1; TRBD1 might be the D (6 bases). The CDR3 sequence is 14 residues long. From germline, CDR1 is SQVTM and CDR2 ANQGSEA. Trimming took 2 bases from V and 5 from J, leaving 15 bases between them. CDR3 sequence reads: CSVEQGTSITEAFF. In DNA form, the CDR3 reads TGCAGCGTTGAACAGGGGACATCGATAACTGAAGCTTTCTTT.

The chain couples TRBV7-2 to TRBJ2-1; 9 nucleotides line up with TRBD2. Unmatched junction bases numbered 4, after V lost 4 bases and J lost 6 bases. CDR3 length: 14 amino acids. The germline V gene encodes CDR1 SGHTA and CDR2 FQGNSA. CDR3 DNA: TGTGCCAGCAGCTCGCGGGGGGGCCCCAATGAGCAGTTCTTC. Translated, it gives CASSSRGGPNEQFF.

This clone turned up a few times. V is TRBV4-3 and J is TRBJ1-1; possibly TRBD1 for D (5 bases). Trimming took 0 bases from V and 0 from J, leaving 11 bases between them. CDR3 length: 16 amino acids. Germline lookup yields CDR1 LGHNA and CDR2 YSLEER. CDR3 amino acids: CASSQDTGEMNTEAFF. In DNA, the CDR3 is TGCGCCAGCAGCCAAGATACAGGAGAAATGAACACTGAAGCTTTCTTT.

The chain is built from TRBV9 and TRBJ1-2; a weak D match, TRBD1 (5 bases). The CDR3 covers 14 residues. Germline-derived CDR1 and CDR2 are SGDLS and YYNGEE. The V end was cut by 4 bases, the J end by 11 bases, with 21 bases between. CDR3 nucleotide sequence: TGTGCCAGCAGCCCGGGGGGGACGGACGTGAGGTACACCTTC. It translates to CASSPGGTDVRYTF. Combining the CDR3 with reference TRBV9 and TRBJ1-2 gives the whole variable domain DSGVTQTPKHLITATGQRVTLRCSPRSGDLSVYWYQQSLDQGLQFLIQYYNGEERAKGNILERFSAQQFPDLHSELNLSSLELGDSALYFCASSPGGTDVRYTFGSGTRLTVV.

This rearrangement joins TRBV7-6 to TRBJ1-1; D is uncertain. V lost 0 bases and J 1 base, leaving 3 bases between the germline ends. Germline values: CDR1 SGHVS, CDR2 FNYEAQ. The CDR3 extends over 13 amino acids. CDR3: CASSLARNTEAFF. The CDR3 region has the DNA TGTGCCAGCAGCTTAGCCCGGAACACTGAAGCTTTCTTT.

The rearrangement joins TRBV29-1 to TRBJ2-2, with TRBD2 matching over 8 bases. Per the germline V gene, CDR1 is SQVTM and CDR2 is ANQGSEA. The V segment lost 5 bases and the J segment 3 bases; nucleotides outside the gene matches: 2. The CDR3 has 13 amino acids. CDR3 region: CSVTGGDTGELFF. The CDR3 DNA sequence: TGCAGCGTTACGGGGGGGGACACCGGGGAGCTGTTTTTT.

Written as DNA, the CDR3 is TGTGCCAGCAGTGACGGGACTAGCGGGGAGCAAGAGACCCAGTACTTC. Translated, it gives CASSDGTSGEQETQYF. The V call is TRBV6-1, the J call TRBJ2-5, with 13 bases aligning to TRBD2. J lost 2 bases, V lost 3 bases, and 3 bases had no gene match. CDR3 length equals 16 residues. The germline CDR1 and CDR2 sequences are MNHNS and SASEGT.

The chain joins TRBV4-1 to TRBJ2-7; D may be TRBD1 (6 bases). The CDR3 sequence is 15 residues long. Germline V gene lookup returns CDR1 MGHRA and CDR2 YSYEKL. The V gene lost 2 bases and the J gene lost 3 bases, with 14 bases spanning the gap. The CDR3 DNA reads as TGCGCCAGCAGCCAAACCGGACAGATGAACTACGAGCAGTACTTC. Translated: CASSQTGQMNYEQYF.

The rearrangement joins TRBV6-5 to TRBJ2-3; TRBD1 matches at 8 bases. Trimming removed 6 bases from V and 2 bases from J; junction bases left unmatched: 7. The CDR3 is 15 amino acids. The germline V gene encodes CDR1 MNHEY and CDR2 SVGAGI. The CDR3 nucleotides are TGTGCCAGCAGCAGACAGGGGAGAATCACAGATACGCAGTATTTT. This translates into CASSRQGRITDTQYF.

This clone was counted once. The V and J genes are TRBV7-9 and TRBJ1-2; 11 positions agree with TRBD1. Germline trimming cut 4 bases from V and 3 bases from J; bases unmatched to any gene: 13. The V gene's germline CDR1 is SEHNR and CDR2 FQNEAQ (reference sequence). The CDR3 length is 18 residues. The CDR3 sequence is CASSSPLQDRGRDYGYTF. The CDR3 DNA follows: TGTGCCAGCAGCTCCCCCCTCCAGGACAGGGGGCGCGACTATGGCTACACCTTC.